A single sample gave rise to the 21 T cell receptor beta chains below, sequenced in a study of multiple sclerosis patients with progressive multifocal leukoencephalopathy. Libraries were prepared by immunoSEQ multiplex PCR; TCRdb keeps only in-frame clonotypes and omits some of them. The sample carries about 30,000 clones, approximately 85% recorded once. Indicated time point: time of PML onset. The sample in question was PBMCs, obtained from a patient treated with natalizumab. The receptors derive from a woman under 40 with progressive multifocal leukoencephalopathy.

The rearrangement links TRBV2 to TRBJ1-1; possibly TRBD1 for D (5 bases). V lost 2 bases and J lost 4, with 8 bases in between. The CDR3 sequence is 13 residues long. The germline CDR1 and CDR2 sequences are SNHLY and FYNNEI. CDR3 amino acids: CASSEQGVTEAFF. In nucleotides, the CDR3 is TGTGCCAGCAGTGAACAGGGCGTCACTGAAGCTTTCTTT.

This chain uses TRBV19 with TRBJ2-1; unclear D gene. V gave up 1 base and J gave up 0 bases, with 7 bases separating them. Per the germline V gene, CDR1 is LNHDA and CDR2 is SQIVND (reference sequence). The CDR3 has 15 residues. The CDR3 DNA reads as TGTGCCAGTAGTATAGGGGATCCCTCCTACAATGAGCAGTTCTTC. This translates into CASSIGDPSYNEQFF.

The V call is TRBV7-3, the J call TRBJ2-7; 7 nucleotides agree with TRBD2. The V segment lost 3 bases and the J segment 4 bases; nucleotides outside the gene matches: 9. CDR1 is SGHTA, CDR2 FQGTGA, per germline. CDR3 length: 15 amino acids. Here the CDR3 reads CASSLEHAGVYEQYF. Here the CDR3 DNA reads TGTGCCAGCAGCTTGGAACATGCGGGGGTTTACGAGCAGTACTTC.

Only one count was recorded for this clone. This chain connects TRBV18 to TRBJ2-2; 8 bases line up with TRBD1. V shed 4 bases, J shed 3 bases, and the junction held 1 base outside the gene matches. Germline CDR1 and CDR2: KGHSH and LQKENI. CDR3 length equals 14 residues. The CDR3 loop is CASSQDRDTGELFF. DNA of the CDR3: TGTGCCAGCTCACAGGACAGGGACACCGGGGAGCTGTTTTTT.

This clone has just one count. J is TRBJ1-2 and V is TRBV27, with D tentatively TRBD1 (6 bases). With 6 bases removed from V and 5 bases from J, the gap between germline ends came to 19 bases. This CDR3 spans 15 amino acids. The germline V gene has CDR1 MNHEY and CDR2 SMNVEV (reference sequence). The CDR3 protein is CASRAFLGGGYGYTF. The CDR3, as DNA: TGTGCCAGCAGGGCATTCCTCGGGGGCGGGTATGGCTACACCTTC.

The gene calls are TRBV21-1 and TRBJ2-7; TRBD2 reflects the table's D call only, with no check against the DNA. TRBV21-1 is noted as a pseudogene. The CDR3 spans 17 residues. Written as DNA, the CDR3 is TGTGCCAGCAGCAACCGAGGGACTAGCGGAAACGTCTACGAGCAGTACTTC. Protein: CASSNRGTSGNVYEQYF.

This clone was found once. This chain links TRBV9 with TRBJ2-3; D perhaps matches TRBD2 (5 bases). The CDR3 runs to 15 residues. V lost 0 bases to trimming and J lost 1 base, with 9 bases between them. CDR1 SGDLS and CDR2 YYNGEE come from the germline V gene. The CDR3 loop is CASSVEWTGTDTQYF. The CDR3 nucleotides read TGTGCCAGCAGCGTAGAGTGGACTGGCACAGATACGCAGTATTTT.

This sequence joins TRBV4-2 and TRBJ2-1; 12 bases map to TRBD2. Per the germline V gene, CDR1 is LGHNA and CDR2 is YNFKEQ. The CDR3 loop spans 16 amino acids. The V segment lost 1 base and the J segment 9 bases; nucleotides outside the gene matches: 7. Here the CDR3 reads CASSQARLAGVPEQFF. The CDR3 coding sequence is TGTGCCAGCAGCCAAGCCAGACTAGCGGGAGTCCCTGAGCAGTTCTTC.

This clone has a handful of counts. V and J are TRBV5-6 and TRBJ1-6; D not certain. The germline V and J ends were trimmed by 0 bases and 10 bases, with 5 bases remaining between them. Germline values: CDR1 SGHDT, CDR2 YYEEEE. This CDR3 region has 12 residues. Here the CDR3 DNA reads TGTGCCAGCAGCTTGGAACCGTCACCCCTCCACTTT. Protein sequence: CASSLEPSPLHF.

This CDR3 reads CASSFQLGGGAVGEQFF. DNA of the CDR3: TGTGCCAGCAGCTTCCAACTGGGCGGGGGGGCCGTCGGTGAGCAGTTCTTC. This chain joins TRBV7-2 and TRBJ2-1, with TRBD2 matching over 9 bases. The V segment lost 3 bases and the J segment 9 bases; nucleotides outside the gene matches: 15. CDR3 size: 17 residues. Germline-derived CDR1 and CDR2 are SGHTA and FQGNSA.

In DNA, the CDR3 is TGTGCCAGTAGTATGGTCCTTGGAGCCACTGAAGCTTTCTTT. Translation: CASSMVLGATEAFF. The rearrangement uses TRBV19 and TRBJ1-1; the D is unclear. Trimming cost V 3 bases and J 4 bases, with 12 bases left between them. Looked up from germline, CDR1 is LNHDA and CDR2 is SQIVND (reference sequence). The CDR3 spans 14 residues. Full variable domain (outside the CDR3, taken from reference TRBV19 and TRBJ1-1): DGGITQSPKYLFRKEGQNVTLSCEQNLNHDAMYWYRQDPGQGLRLIYYSQIVNDFQKGDIAEGYSVSREKKESFPLTVTSAQKNPTAFYLCASSMVLGATEAFFGQGTRLTVV.

The rearrangement uses TRBV30 and TRBJ2-1, with D unclear. Trimming stripped 1 base from V and 7 bases from J, with 8 bases between. CDR1 and CDR2 from the germline V gene are GTSNPN and SVGIG (reference sequence). This CDR3 is 12 amino acids long. CDR3 amino acids: CAWSANWNEQFF. CDR3 nucleotides: TGTGCCTGGAGTGCCAACTGGAATGAGCAGTTCTTC.

The chain carries TRBV18 and TRBJ2-1; possible D gene TRBD1, 6 bases. Trimming took 0 bases from V and 4 from J, leaving 16 bases between them. The CDR3 covers 17 residues. Germline loops: CDR1 KGHSH, CDR2 LQKENI. This CDR3 is CASSPPFQGHLYNEQFF. CDR3 bases: TGTGCCAGCTCACCACCGTTTCAGGGGCATTTATACAATGAGCAGTTCTTC. The full variable domain, completed using reference TRBV18 and TRBJ2-1, is NAGVMQNPRHLVRRRGQEARLRCSPMKGHSHVYWYRQLPEEGLKFMVYLQKENIIDESGMPKERFSAEFPKEGPSILRIQQVVRGDSAAYFCASSPPFQGHLYNEQFFGPGTRLTVL.

J is TRBJ2-7 and V is TRBV7-9; D uncertain. There are 12 residues in the CDR3. The V end lost 5 bases, the J end lost 7 bases, and 12 bases lay between the germline ends. The germline V gene has CDR1 SEHNR and CDR2 FQNEAQ (reference sequence). The CDR3 loop reads CASSPLAFEQYF. In DNA form, the CDR3 reads TGTGCCAGCAGCCCCTTGGCATTTGAGCAGTACTTC.

The genes are TRBV28 and TRBJ1-6; D gene ambiguous. V lost 2 bases, J lost 9 bases, and 11 bases lay in between. There are 14 residues in the CDR3. Germline V lookup: CDR1 MDHEN, CDR2 SYDVKM. The CDR3 bases are TGTGCCAGCAGTTTAGCTCTGGGCGGTTCACCCCTCCACTTT. Translated, it gives CASSLALGGSPLHF.

J is TRBJ2-5 and V is TRBV6-5; maybe TRBD2 (6 bases). V lost 2 bases to trimming and J lost 3 bases, with 13 bases between them. The CDR3 length is 15 residues. Looked up from germline, CDR1 is MNHEY and CDR2 is SVGAGI. CDR3 amino acids: CASSYGVSGEETQYF. CDR3 sequence (DNA): TGTGCCAGCAGTTACGGGGTTAGCGGAGAAGAGACCCAGTACTTC.

This sequence joins TRBV7-2 and TRBJ1-6; D is ambiguous. CDR1 and CDR2 from the germline V gene are SGHTA and FQGNSA. The CDR3 spans 12 residues. Between the trimmed V and J ends, which lost 6 bases and 7 bases, there was a span of 7 bases. For the CDR3, the DNA is TGTGCCAGCAGTCCTTCAAATTCACCCCTCCACTTT. Amino acids: CASSPSNSPLHF.

V gene TRBV5-4 combines with J gene TRBJ1-2; TRBD1 agrees at 7 bases. V lost 3 bases to trimming and J lost 8 bases; unmatched junction nucleotides: 7. Germline lookup yields CDR1 SGHNT and CDR2 YYREEE (reference sequence). CDR3 length equals 13 residues. The chain's CDR3 is CASSSRDSRGYTF. CDR3 nucleotides: TGTGCCAGCAGCTCGCGGGACAGCCGGGGCTACACCTTC. Based on the CDR3 plus reference TRBV5-4 and TRBJ1-2, the full variable domain is ETGVTQSPTHLIKTRGQQVTLRCSSQSGHNTVSWYQQALGQGPQFIFQYYREEENGRGNFPPRFSGLQFPNYSSELNVNALELDDSALYLCASSSRDSRGYTFGSGTRLTVV.

J is TRBJ1-2 and V is TRBV30, with 8 bases matching TRBD1. Germline values: CDR1 GTSNPN, CDR2 SVGIG (reference sequence). The trim removed 1 base at V and 3 bases at J, leaving 4 bases unmatched. The CDR3 contains 14 residues. Here the CDR3 reads CAWSAGQAYYGYTF. The CDR3 DNA sequence: TGTGCCTGGAGTGCGGGACAGGCGTACTATGGCTACACCTTC. Together with reference TRBV30 and TRBJ1-2, the CDR3 gives the full variable domain: SQTIHQWPATLVQPVGSPLSLECTVEGTSNPNLYWYRQAAGRGLQLLFYSVGIGQISSEVPQNLSASRPQDRQFILSSKKLLLSDSGFYLCAWSAGQAYYGYTFGSGTRLTVV.

This chain joins TRBV29-1 and TRBJ1-2; 7 bases agree with TRBD1. The CDR3 is 12 amino acids. V was pared by 3 bases and J by 10 bases, with 8 bases of the junction left unmatched. The germline V gene has CDR1 SQVTM and CDR2 ANQGSEA. In DNA form, the CDR3 reads TGCAGCGTTGAGCGGAGGGGGCACGACTACACCTTC. Residues: CSVERRGHDYTF.

This clone is medium-sized (0.01 to 0.1%). The rearrangement uses TRBV7-9 and TRBJ2-1; tentatively, D is TRBD2 (5 bases). CDR1 and CDR2 from the germline V gene are SEHNR and FQNEAQ (reference sequence). The CDR3 loop spans 13 amino acids. The V end lost 4 bases, the J end lost 9 bases, and 13 bases lay between the germline ends. The CDR3 nucleotides are TGTGCCAGCAGCTCCCCCGAGGGAATTGAGCAGTTCTTC. Protein product: CASSSPEGIEQFF. Full variable domain (rest looked up from reference TRBV7-9 and TRBJ2-1): DTGVSQNPRHKITKRGQNVTFRCDPISEHNRLYWYRQTLGQGPEFLTYFQNEAQLEKSRLLSDRFSAERPKGSFSTLEIQRTEQGDSAMYLCASSSPEGIEQFFGPGTRLTVL.